This T cell receptor beta chain was captured by sequencing in a study of blood T cell repertoires in COVID-19. Study-level information: Samples taken during acute and convalescent COVID-19 were collected in the United States, Italy and Spain.

Method: immunoSEQ multiplex PCR; TCRdb's copy keeps in-frame clones and lacks some. The table has 300,000 or so clones, just under 90% seen once. With V trimmed by 3 bases and J by 4 bases, 3 bases remained unmatched. CDR1 and CDR2 from the germline V gene are GTSNPN and SVGIG (reference sequence). This CDR3 is built from 13 residues. The cohort comprised adults aged 18 to 89 years residing in 20 to 30 US areas. A COVID-19 case had been met by exposed participants during the 2 weeks before study entry. The chain links TRBV30 to TRBJ1-1; 9 bases are shared with TRBD1. The sample comprised PBMCs or T cells enriched from blood (not recorded which). The origin of this receptor is a woman between 45 and 65 years old who had been exposed to COVID-19. CDR3 sequence: CAWRGTGFTEAFF. CDR3 DNA: TGTGCCTGGAGGGGGACAGGGTTCACTGAAGCTTTCTTT.